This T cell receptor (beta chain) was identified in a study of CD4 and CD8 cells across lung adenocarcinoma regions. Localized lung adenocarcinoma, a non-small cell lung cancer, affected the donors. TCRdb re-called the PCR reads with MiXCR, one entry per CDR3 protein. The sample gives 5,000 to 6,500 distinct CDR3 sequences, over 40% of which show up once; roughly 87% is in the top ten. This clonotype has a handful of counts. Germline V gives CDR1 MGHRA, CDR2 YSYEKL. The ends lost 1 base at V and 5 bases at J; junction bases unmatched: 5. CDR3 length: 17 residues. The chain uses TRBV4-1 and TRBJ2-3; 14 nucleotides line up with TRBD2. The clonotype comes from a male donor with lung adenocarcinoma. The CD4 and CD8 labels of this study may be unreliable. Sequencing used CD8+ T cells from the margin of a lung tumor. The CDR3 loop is CASSQGRLAGGEDTQYF. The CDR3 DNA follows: TGCGCCAGCAGCCAAGGCCGACTAGCGGGAGGGGAAGATACGCAGTATTTT.